What follows describes a single T cell receptor (beta chain). This specimen includes other DNA sequences encoding the same CDR3. This sample was taken from a study of shared clonotypes between healthy human individuals. Germline assignment: CDR1 MNHNS and CDR2 SASEGT. The V gene lost 7 bases and the J gene lost 1 base, with 8 bases spanning the gap. The CDR3 is 13 residues long. The assay ran at deep level. The assay was immunoSEQ multiplex PCR, and TCRdb's table has in-frame clones only and misses some. The table shows about 2 million clones, with approximately 95% occurring only once. The sample taken for sequencing was naive CD4+ T cells sorted from blood. Subset defined: CD45RA+ positively selected. The TCR sequence derives from a man aged 18 to 30 in good health. The chain has TRBV6-1 and TRBJ1-5; a possible D gene is TRBD1 (6 bases). CDR3 DNA: TGTGCCAGCATCGGACAGAGCAATCAGCCCCAGCATTTT. Protein product: CASIGQSNQPQHF.